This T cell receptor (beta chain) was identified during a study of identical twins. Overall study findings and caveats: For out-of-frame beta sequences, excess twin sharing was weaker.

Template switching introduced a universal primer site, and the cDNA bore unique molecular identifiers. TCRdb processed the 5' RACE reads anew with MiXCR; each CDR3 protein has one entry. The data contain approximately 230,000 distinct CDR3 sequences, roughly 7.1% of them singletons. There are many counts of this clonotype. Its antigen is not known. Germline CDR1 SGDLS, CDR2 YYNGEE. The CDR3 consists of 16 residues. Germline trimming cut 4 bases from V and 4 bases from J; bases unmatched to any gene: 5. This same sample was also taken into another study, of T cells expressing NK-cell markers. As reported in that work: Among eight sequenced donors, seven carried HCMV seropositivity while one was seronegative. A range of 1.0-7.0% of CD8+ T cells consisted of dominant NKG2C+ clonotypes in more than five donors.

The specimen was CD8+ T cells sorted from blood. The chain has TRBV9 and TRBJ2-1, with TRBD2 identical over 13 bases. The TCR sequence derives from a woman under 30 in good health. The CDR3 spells CASSTRTSGSYNEQFF. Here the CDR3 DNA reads TGTGCCAGCAGCACTCGGACTAGCGGGAGTTACAATGAGCAGTTCTTC.